A single sample is the source of the 17 T cell receptor beta chains below, sequenced in a study of blood T cell repertoires in COVID-19. Produced via immunoSEQ multiplex PCR; TCRdb's table is partial and in-frame only. The sample contains about 32,000 clones, about nine tenths of which appear only once. The material sequenced was peripheral blood. Receptors originate from a man between 60 and 75 years old with active COVID-19.

The rearrangement joins TRBV24-1 to TRBJ2-1; 11 positions match TRBD2. Germline CDR1 reads KGHDR; CDR2 reads SFDVKD. The CDR3 loop spans 16 amino acids. V shed 3 bases, J shed 5 bases, and the junction held 5 bases outside the gene matches. As DNA, the CDR3 is TGTGCCACCAGTGATCCCGGGACTAGCGGTCACAATGAGCAGTTCTTC. This gives the protein CATSDPGTSGHNEQFF.

The chain carries TRBV9 and TRBJ2-1; D unresolved. The CDR3 is made up of 16 amino acids. Trimming took 4 bases from V and 0 from J, leaving 14 bases between them. Germline CDR1 reads SGDLS; CDR2 reads YYNGEE. CDR3 in amino acids: CASSPPQLSSYNEQFF. The CDR3 nucleotides are TGTGCCAGCAGCCCGCCTCAGTTAAGCTCCTACAATGAGCAGTTCTTC.

The V call is TRBV19, the J call TRBJ2-2; D unresolved. The CDR3 is 12 amino acids. V gave up 6 bases and J gave up 8 bases, with 10 bases separating them. Germline V gene data show CDR1 as LNHDA and CDR2 as SQIVND (reference sequence). In DNA, the CDR3 is TGTGCCAGTAGCCTACCTATAGGGGAGCTGTTTTTT. This codes for CASSLPIGELFF.

This chain joins TRBV28 and TRBJ1-2, with D uncertain. The length of the CDR3 is 14 residues. Looked up from germline, CDR1 is MDHEN and CDR2 is SYDVKM. The V gene lost 6 bases and the J gene lost 3 bases, with 14 bases spanning the gap. The CDR3 DNA sequence: TGTGCCAGCAGCCCCTCCTGGCCAGACTATGGCTACACCTTC. It codes for CASSPSWPDYGYTF.

This clone was seen a handful of times. The chain combines TRBV11-1 with TRBJ2-1; 7 bases fit TRBD1. Germline V gene lookup returns CDR1 SGHAT and CDR2 FQDESV (reference sequence). CDR3 size: 15 residues. The V and J ends lost 4 bases and 6 bases, in that order; junction bases with no gene match: 9. CDR3 nucleotides: TGTGCCAGCAGCTCCCGGCTCGCAGGGGGCAATGAGCAGTTCTTC. Protein sequence: CASSSRLAGGNEQFF. The complete variable domain, with remaining parts taken from reference TRBV11-1 and TRBJ2-1, reads EAEVAQSPRYKITEKSQAVAFWCDPISGHATLYWYRQILGQGPELLVQFQDESVVDDSQLPKDRFSAERLKGVDSTLKIQPAELGDSAMYLCASSSRLAGGNEQFFGPGTRLTVL.

This chain uses TRBV30 with TRBJ2-5, with TRBD2 identical over 8 bases. Unmatched junction bases numbered 10, after V lost 2 bases and J lost 5 bases. Germline CDR1 reads GTSNPN; CDR2 reads SVGIG (reference sequence). The CDR3 has 15 residues. For the CDR3, the DNA is TGTGCCTGGAGTCCTGGAACGGGAGGGCGCGAGACCCAGTACTTC. Protein sequence: CAWSPGTGGRETQYF.

The CDR3 spells CASSDGRNTGELFF. DNA for the CDR3: TGTGCCAGCAGTGATGGTAGGAACACCGGGGAGCTGTTTTTT. The chain couples TRBV2 to TRBJ2-2; D remains unclear. With 3 bases removed from V and 1 base from J, the gap between germline ends came to 6 bases. The CDR3 runs 14 residues. Germline loops: CDR1 SNHLY, CDR2 FYNNEI.

The rearrangement joins TRBV11-1 to TRBJ1-4; tentative D call: TRBD1 (5 bases). This CDR3 is built from 16 residues. Looked up from germline, CDR1 is SGHAT and CDR2 is FQDESV (reference sequence). Between the trimmed V and J ends, which lost 5 bases and 2 bases, there was a span of 15 bases. CDR3 protein: CASSAAPGLTNEKLFF. In nucleotides, the CDR3 is TGTGCCAGCAGCGCAGCCCCGGGACTGACTAATGAAAAACTGTTTTTT.

The chain carries TRBV5-4 and TRBJ2-7; 7 bases fit TRBD2. Germline loops: CDR1 SGHNT, CDR2 YYREEE (reference sequence). With V trimmed by 4 bases and J by 2 bases, 15 bases remained unmatched. The CDR3 totals 17 residues. The CDR3: CASSPLVASGKAYEQYF. Here the CDR3 DNA reads TGTGCCAGCAGCCCGTTAGTGGCTAGCGGTAAAGCCTACGAGCAGTACTTC.

J is TRBJ1-2 and V is TRBV28; TRBD1 matches at 10 bases. V shed 10 bases, J shed 2 bases, and the junction held 7 bases outside the gene matches. CDR1 is MDHEN and CDR2 is SYDVKM in the germline V gene. The CDR3 contains 14 residues. CDR3 coding DNA: TGTGCCACCAGACGGGACAGGGGCAACTATGGCTACACCTTC. Translation gives CATRRDRGNYGYTF.

This rearrangement joins TRBV21-1 to TRBJ2-3; whether TRBD1, the table's D call, matches the DNA was not checked. TRBV21-1 is a known pseudogene. The length of the CDR3 is 14 residues. CDR3 coding DNA: TGTGCCAGCCCCCCGAGAGGGGGACGGGATACGCAGTATTTT. Protein: CASPPRGGRDTQYF.

The chain joins TRBV25-1 to TRBJ2-3, with D uncertain. The germline V gene has CDR1 MGHDK and CDR2 SYGVNS. This CDR3 contains 13 residues. Deletions cut 9 bases from V and 5 bases from J, with 15 bases between. CDR3 coding DNA: TGTGCCAGTACGAGCGCAACTTTAGATACGCAGTATTTT. This gives the protein CASTSATLDTQYF.

The chain uses TRBV7-8 and TRBJ2-1; the match to TRBD2 covers 14 bases. The CDR3 is 15 amino acids. Trimming took 3 bases from V and 7 from J; bases not matched to a gene: 2. Germline CDR1 SGHVS, CDR2 FQNEAQ. CDR3 amino acids: CASSFGTSGGNEQFF. Written as DNA, the CDR3 is TGTGCCAGCAGCTTCGGGACTAGCGGGGGAAATGAGCAGTTCTTC.

V is TRBV28 and J is TRBJ2-1; D gene ambiguous. The germline gives CDR1 MDHEN, CDR2 SYDVKM. Trimming removed 5 bases from V and 10 bases from J, with 12 bases in between. The CDR3 consists of 12 residues. The CDR3 DNA reads TGTGCCAGCAGTAATGGAGTCCGGGAGCAGTTCTTC. This codes for CASSNGVREQFF.

J is TRBJ2-3 and V is TRBV18; 14 nucleotides line up with TRBD2. In germline, CDR1 is KGHSH, CDR2 LQKENI. The CDR3 sequence is 17 residues long. V shed 6 bases, J shed 0 bases, and the junction held 5 bases outside the gene matches. The CDR3 DNA sequence: TGTGCCAGCTCGACGGGACTAGCGGGGGCAAGCACAGATACGCAGTATTTT. This sequence encodes CASSTGLAGASTDTQYF.

The V gene is TRBV19, the J gene TRBJ1-4, with unresolved D. Between the trimmed V and J ends, which lost 4 bases and 4 bases, there was a span of 10 bases. The CDR3 consists of 14 residues. CDR1 is LNHDA, CDR2 SQIVND, per germline (reference sequence). The CDR3 loop reads CASSRPQDNEKLFF. CDR3 DNA sequence: TGTGCCAGTAGTAGACCCCAGGATAATGAAAAACTGTTTTTT.

CDR3 nucleotide sequence: TGTGCCAGCAGCCTTCGGACAGGGAGTAGCTATGGCTACACCTTC. Amino acids: CASSLRTGSSYGYTF. The chain links TRBV6-4 to TRBJ1-2; 8 positions match TRBD1. The CDR3 extends over 15 amino acids. Germline lookup yields CDR1 MRHNA and CDR2 SNTAGT. After removal of 6 bases from V and 4 bases from J, the junction contained 10 bases not matched to a gene.